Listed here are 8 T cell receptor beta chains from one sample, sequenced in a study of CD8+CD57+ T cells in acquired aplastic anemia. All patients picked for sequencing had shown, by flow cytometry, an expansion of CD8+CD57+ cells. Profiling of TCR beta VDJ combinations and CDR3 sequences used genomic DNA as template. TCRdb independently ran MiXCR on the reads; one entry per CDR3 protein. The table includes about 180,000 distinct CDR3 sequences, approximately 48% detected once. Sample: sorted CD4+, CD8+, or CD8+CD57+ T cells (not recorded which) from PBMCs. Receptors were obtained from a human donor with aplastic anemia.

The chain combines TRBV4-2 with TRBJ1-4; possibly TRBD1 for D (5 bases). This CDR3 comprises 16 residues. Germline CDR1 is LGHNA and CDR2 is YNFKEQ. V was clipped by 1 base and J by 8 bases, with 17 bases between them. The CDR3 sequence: CASSQVGGTGKEKLFF. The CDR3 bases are TGTGCCAGCAGCCAAGTCGGCGGTACAGGCAAGGAAAAACTGTTTTTT.

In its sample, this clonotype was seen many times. The CDR3 protein is CASRGAYSSNTEAFF. CDR3 nucleotides: TGTGCCAGCAGAGGGGCCTATAGCTCGAACACTGAAGCTTTCTTT. The chain uses TRBV12-3 or TRBV12-4 and TRBJ1-1; weak D call: TRBD1 (5 bases). V was pared by 6 bases and J by 1 base, with 15 bases between. The CDR3 runs 15 residues.

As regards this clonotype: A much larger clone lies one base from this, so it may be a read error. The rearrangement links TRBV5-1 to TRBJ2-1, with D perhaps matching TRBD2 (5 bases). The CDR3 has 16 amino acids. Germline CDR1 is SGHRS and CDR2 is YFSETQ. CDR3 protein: CANSLEAAGSYNEQFF. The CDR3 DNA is TGCGCCAACAGCTTGGAGGCGGCGGGTTCCTACAATGAGCAGTTCTTC.

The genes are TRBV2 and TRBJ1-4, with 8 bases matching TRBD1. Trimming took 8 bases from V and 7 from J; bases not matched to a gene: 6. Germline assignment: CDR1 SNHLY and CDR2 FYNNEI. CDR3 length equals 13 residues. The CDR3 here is CASSQGASEKLFF. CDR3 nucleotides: TGTGCCAGCTCCCAGGGGGCTAGTGAAAAACTGTTTTTT.

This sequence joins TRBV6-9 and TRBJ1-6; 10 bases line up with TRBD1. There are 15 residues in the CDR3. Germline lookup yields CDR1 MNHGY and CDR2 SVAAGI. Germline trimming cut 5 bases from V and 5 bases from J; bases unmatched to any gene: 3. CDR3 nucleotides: TGTGCCAGCAGTAGAGGGACAGGGGATAATTCACCCCTCCACTTT. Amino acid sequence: CASSRGTGDNSPLHF.

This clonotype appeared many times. CDR3 amino acids: CASSLTPSGGDTGELFF. CDR3 in DNA: TGTGCCAGCAGCTTAACCCCCAGCGGGGGTGACACCGGGGAGCTGTTTTTT. The chain carries TRBV7-3 and TRBJ2-2; 8 bases align to TRBD2. CDR3 length equals 17 residues. The junction had 6 bases not matched to a gene; V was cut back by 0 bases and J by 3 bases. Per the germline V gene, CDR1 is SGHTA and CDR2 is FQGTGA.

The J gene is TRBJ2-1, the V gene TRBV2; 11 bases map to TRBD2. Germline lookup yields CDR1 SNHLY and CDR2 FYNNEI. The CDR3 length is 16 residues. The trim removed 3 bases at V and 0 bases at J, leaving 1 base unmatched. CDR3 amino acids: CASSELAGGSYNEQFF. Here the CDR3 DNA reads TGTGCCAGCAGTGAGCTAGCGGGGGGCTCCTACAATGAGCAGTTCTTC.

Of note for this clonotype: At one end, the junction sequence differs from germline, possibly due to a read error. CDR3 residues: CATSEYTSREGTGITTDTQYF. CDR3 nucleotides: TGTGCCACCAGTGAATATACTAGCAGGGAGGGGACAGGGATAACCACAGATACGCAGTATTTT. This chain connects TRBV25-1 to TRBJ2-3, with 9 bases lining up with TRBD1. CDR1 MGHDK and CDR2 SYGVNS come from the germline V gene. This CDR3 contains 21 residues.